A single T cell receptor beta chain is shown here with its context. Many counts were recorded for this clonotype. What antigen it recognizes has not been identified. Per-base qualities were not stored, and no clone one base away is much larger. The method behind the library was RACE. TCRdb lists the instrument as NextSeq 500. During library preparation, unique molecular identifiers were attached to individual cDNA molecules so that TCRs could be counted quantitatively and reproducibly. From each blood RNA sample, both TCR alpha and TCR beta chains were sequenced. The authors processed their data as follows. A median of approximately 100,000 TCRs per sample was observed, with a range of about 23,224 to 750,000. V, J and CDR3 annotation of the TCR reads was performed with the Decombinator software suite. For PS versus PT1 abundance plots, all samples were subsampled to the same number of TCRs (28,000). TCRs were defined as expanded if absent before sensitization and observed at least eight times at the 2-week time point. TCRdb reworked the public reads: Q25 trimming with fastp, MiXCR clone assembly, productive beta chains retained. Rows are combined by CDR3 protein, so each entry shows the most common genes and DNA. These V and J calls are TCRdb output, not the study's own analysis. The sample table contains around 380,000 distinct CDR3 sequences; only one count was recorded for roughly 4.8% of them. In total, the top ten clones hold about 2.2% of the sample.

These data come from a study of human T cells and chemical hapten exposure (dated by TCRdb to the early 2020s). Looking at the study overall: For sensitization, 2% DPC in acetone was applied to a roughly 2 cm by roughly 2 cm area of upper inner arm skin. Throughout the study period of roughly 24 weeks, patients also received therapeutic DPC doses to the scalp every week. Patch testing was done on the upper back using Finn chambers containing 0.01% DPC, and results were scored after 6 days according to International Contact Dermatitis Research Group standards. The mostly female patient cohort included alopecia areata with under or over 50% scalp involvement, alopecia totalis and alopecia universalis. Libraries were combined into a pool for sequencing, and differences in TCR yield between samples came mainly from small differences in library volumes within the pool. The study tracked peripheral blood TCR repertoire changes in vivo during primary and secondary sensitization to the hapten diphenylcyclopropenone (DPC) in alopecia patients. Blood was sampled from patients pre-sensitization (week 0) and at 2, 6 and about 24 weeks after DPC sensitization. Blood for TCR sequencing was provided by twenty-nine alopecia patients at one to four time points (pre-sensitization, 2, 6 and 24 weeks).

Overall study outcomes, separate from this receptor: A positive correlation was found between the number of PT1 expanded TCRs and patch test score, with significance reached at thresholds 8, 16 and 32 but not 4. Repeated subsampling changed both the strength of the expansion versus patch-test correlation and the threshold at which that correlation became significant. Because every patient had alopecia, a presumed autoimmune disease, the patients' immune response might differ from that of healthy individuals. Compared with pre-sensitization or healthy control sets, expanded TCRs formed significantly more large CDR3 similarity clusters, which is consistent with antigen-driven responses. No change with DPC sensitization was found in the number of TCRs above 1 in 1000 frequency, and no evidence of global repertoire structure alterations was found.

This specimen's time point label, interpreted: patch test 1, 2 weeks after DPC sensitization. This specimen's treatment or condition label, per the study, means: therapeutic diphenylcyclopropenone sensitization with weekly scalp DPC. At every patch-test visit, the blood draw took place before the patch test was put on. Eligible patients were aged 18 to 70, diagnosed with alopecia, deemed suitable for DPC therapy, and excluded if pregnant. Total RNA was isolated from unfractionated whole blood collected in Tempus Blood RNA tubes. Based on the germline V gene, the CDR1 and CDR2 sequences are SGHRS and YFSETQ. CDR3 length: 16 amino acids, cysteine to phenylalanine. The CDR3 DNA has 48 bases and is translated from base 1. V is shortened by 2 bases, J by 0 bases, and the region joining them spans 11 bases.

The chain links TRBV5-1 with TRBJ2-2, with the identity of the D gene unclear. This receptor was obtained from a woman between 45 and 60 years old with alopecia areata. Some clones in this sample may be carry-over from other donors' samples. This material consisted of whole blood, taken in connection with sensitization to the hapten diphenylcyclopropenone (DPC). The bases are TGCGCCAGCAGCTTACCAGCTACTACGAACACCGGGGAGCTGTTTTTT. This yields the protein CASSLPATTNTGELFF.